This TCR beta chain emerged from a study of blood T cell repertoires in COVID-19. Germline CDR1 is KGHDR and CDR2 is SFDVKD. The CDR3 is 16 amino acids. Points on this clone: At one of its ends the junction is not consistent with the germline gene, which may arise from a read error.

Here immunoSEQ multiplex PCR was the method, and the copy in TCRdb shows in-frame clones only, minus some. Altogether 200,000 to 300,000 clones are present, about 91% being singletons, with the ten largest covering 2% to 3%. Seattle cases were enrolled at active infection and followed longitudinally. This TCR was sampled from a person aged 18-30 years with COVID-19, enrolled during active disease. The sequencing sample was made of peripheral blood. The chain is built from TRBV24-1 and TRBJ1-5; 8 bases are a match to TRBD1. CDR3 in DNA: TGTGCTACCAGTGAACGGACAGGGTTCCCCCCTCCGCCCCAGCATTTT. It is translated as CATSERTGFPPPPQHF.